The 4 T cell receptor beta chains presented below share a single source sample, sequenced in a study of radiation and T cells in renal cell carcinoma. Time point here: baseline pretreatment blood. Treatment noted: 15 Gy SBRT to primary tumor, nephrectomy 4 weeks later. Assay: immunoSEQ multiplex PCR; the TCRdb copy retains only in-frame clones and omits some. The sample shows 100,000 to 150,000 clones, around 80% of them seen only once. The source was blood, collected from a patient whose treatment included radiotherapy and nephrectomy. The receptors were sampled from a woman aged 55 to 70 with renal cell carcinoma.

The chain carries TRBV19 and TRBJ2-4; D tentatively fits TRBD1 or TRBD2 (6 bases each). This CDR3 has 15 amino acids. Trimming took off 5 bases at V and 4 bases at J, with 15 bases between the two ends. Germline assignment: CDR1 LNHDA and CDR2 SQIVND (reference sequence). CDR3 in amino acids: CASSRGTSTKNIQYF. The CDR3 bases are TGTGCCAGTAGTCGCGGGACAAGTACGAAAAACATTCAGTACTTC.

V and J are TRBV28 and TRBJ2-3, with D possibly TRBD2 on 6 matching bases. There are 15 residues in the CDR3. From germline, CDR1 is MDHEN and CDR2 SYDVKM. The V and J ends lost 8 bases and 2 bases respectively, with 17 bases between them. CDR3 DNA: TGTGCCAGCCGGGCGGGGAGCGCTATCACAGATACGCAGTATTTT. Protein sequence: CASRAGSAITDTQYF.

The chain recombines TRBV2 with TRBJ2-2; no reliable D call. CDR1 is SNHLY, CDR2 FYNNEI, per germline. Trimming left V 4 bases short and J 3 bases short, with 3 bases between. The CDR3 is made up of 12 amino acids. The CDR3 reads CASSADTGELFF. CDR3 coding DNA: TGTGCCAGCAGTGCCGACACCGGGGAGCTGTTTTTT.

The chain carries TRBV6-5 and TRBJ2-1; a weak D match, TRBD1 (6 bases). Germline V gives CDR1 MNHEY, CDR2 SVGAGI. With 3 bases removed from V and 6 bases from J, the gap between germline ends came to 18 bases. CDR3 size: 16 residues. CDR3 residues: CASSYGVALGGNEQFF. The DNA for the CDR3 is TGTGCCAGCAGTTATGGGGTGGCGCTAGGGGGCAATGAGCAGTTCTTC.